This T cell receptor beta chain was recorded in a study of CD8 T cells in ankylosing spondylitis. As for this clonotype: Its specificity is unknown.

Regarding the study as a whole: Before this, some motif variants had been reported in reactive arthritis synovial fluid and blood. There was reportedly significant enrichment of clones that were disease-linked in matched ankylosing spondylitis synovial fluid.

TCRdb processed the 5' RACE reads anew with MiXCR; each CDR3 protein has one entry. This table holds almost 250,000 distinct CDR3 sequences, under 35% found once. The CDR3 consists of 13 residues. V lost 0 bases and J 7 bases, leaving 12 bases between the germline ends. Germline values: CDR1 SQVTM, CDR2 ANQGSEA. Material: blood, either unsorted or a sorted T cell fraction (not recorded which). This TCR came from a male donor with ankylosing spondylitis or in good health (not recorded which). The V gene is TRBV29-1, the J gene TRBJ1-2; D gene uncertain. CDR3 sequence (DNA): TGCAGCGTTGAAGAGCGACAATACCGTGGCTACACCTTC. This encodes CSVEERQYRGYTF.